What follows is one T cell receptor (beta chain) and its context. Its antigen is not identified. This entry comes from a study of monozygotic twins with inflammatory bowel disease. Study-level findings and limits: Repertoire similarity did not separate concordant from discordant twins, possibly from limited power.

In germline, CDR1 is SGHRS, CDR2 YFSETQ. The CDR3 loop spans 17 amino acids. TCRdb reprocessed the 5' RACE reads and stores each CDR3 protein as one record, lacking DNA. The sample table sets out fewer than 400,000 distinct CDR3 sequences. Sequenced material: blood. The receptor was isolated from a human donor with ulcerative colitis or Crohn's disease, or a healthy co-twin of an affected twin (not recorded which). This chain connects TRBV5-1 to TRBJ2-3; TCRdb names TRBD2, which stays unverified in the absence of DNA. CDR3 residues: CSSSSPIGGRTTDTQHF.